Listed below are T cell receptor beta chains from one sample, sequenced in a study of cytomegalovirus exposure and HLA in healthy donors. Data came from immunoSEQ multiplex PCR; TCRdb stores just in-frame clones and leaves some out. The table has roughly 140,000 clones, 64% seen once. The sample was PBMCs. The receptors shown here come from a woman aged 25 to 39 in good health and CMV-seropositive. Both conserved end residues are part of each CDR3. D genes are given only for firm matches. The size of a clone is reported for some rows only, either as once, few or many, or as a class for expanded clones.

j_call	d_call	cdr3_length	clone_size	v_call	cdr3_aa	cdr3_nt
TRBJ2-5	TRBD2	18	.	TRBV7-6	CASSQGHSGRARGETQYF	TGTGCCAGCAGCCAGGGGCATAGCGGGAGGGCGAGGGGCGAGACCCAGTACTTC
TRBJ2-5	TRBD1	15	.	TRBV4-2	CASSSRQGQQETQYF	TGTGCCAGCAGCTCGCGACAGGGCCAACAAGAGACCCAGTACTTC
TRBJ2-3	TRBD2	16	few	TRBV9	CASSASGTSGVDTQYF	TGTGCCAGCAGCGCCTCCGGGACTAGCGGGGTAGATACGCAGTATTTT
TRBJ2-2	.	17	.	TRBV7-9	CASSPLVGGRNTGELFF	TGTGCCAGCAGCCCGCTAGTTGGGGGCCGGAACACCGGGGAGCTGTTTTTT
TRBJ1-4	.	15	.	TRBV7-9	CASSLVAATNEKLFF	TGTGCCAGCAGCTTAGTGGCTGCAACTAATGAAAAACTGTTTTTT
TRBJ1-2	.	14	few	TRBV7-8	CASSTWTVNYGYTF	TGTGCCAGCAGCACCTGGACAGTGAACTATGGCTACACCTTC
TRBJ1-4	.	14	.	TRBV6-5	CASSQVATGEKLFF	TGTGCCAGCAGCCAGGTAGCTACGGGGGAAAAACTGTTTTTT
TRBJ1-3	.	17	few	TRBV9	CASSVVSGGLPGNTIYF	TGTGCCAGCAGCGTAGTCTCGGGAGGGTTACCCGGAAACACCATATATTTT
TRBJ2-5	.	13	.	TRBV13	CASSWGQEETQYF	TGTGCCAGCAGCTGGGGGCAGGAAGAGACCCAGTACTTC
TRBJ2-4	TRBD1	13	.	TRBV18	CASSPWTGNIQYF	TGTGCCAGCTCACCGTGGACAGGGAACATTCAGTACTTC
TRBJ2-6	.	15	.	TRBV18	CASSQGQSGANVLTF	TGTGCCAGCTCACAGGGACAATCTGGGGCCAACGTCCTGACTTTC
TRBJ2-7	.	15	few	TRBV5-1	CASSTQGSLSYEQYF	TGCGCCAGCAGCACCCAGGGGTCCTTATCCTACGAGCAGTACTTC
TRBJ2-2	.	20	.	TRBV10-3	CAISESRVSVARGLSGELFF	TGTGCCATCAGTGAGTCGAGAGTGTCGGTGGCGAGGGGGTTGTCCGGGGAGCTGTTTTTT
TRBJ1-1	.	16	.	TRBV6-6	CASSHGGGRRNTEAFF	TGTGCCAGCAGTCATGGGGGCGGTAGAAGGAACACTGAAGCTTTCTTT
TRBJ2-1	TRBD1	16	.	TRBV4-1	CASSQDRGLYYNEQFF	TGCGCCAGCAGCCAAGATAGGGGGCTGTACTACAATGAGCAGTTCTTC
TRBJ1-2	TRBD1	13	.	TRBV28	CASSLGTGYGYTF	TGTGCCAGCAGTTTGGGGACAGGCTATGGCTACACCTTC
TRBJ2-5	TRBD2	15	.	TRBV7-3	CASSPGGGLRETQYF	TGTGCCAGCAGCCCCGGGGGGGGGCTTCGGGAGACCCAGTACTTC
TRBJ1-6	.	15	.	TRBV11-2	CASSWQGFPPSPLHF	TGTGCCAGCAGCTGGCAGGGTTTCCCCCCATCACCCCTCCACTTT
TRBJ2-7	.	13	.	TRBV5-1	CASSFYPPYEQYF	TGCGCCAGCAGCTTTTATCCTCCCTACGAGCAGTACTTC
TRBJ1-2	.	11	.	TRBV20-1	CSATDSYGYTF	TGCAGTGCTACCGACTCATATGGCTACACCTTC
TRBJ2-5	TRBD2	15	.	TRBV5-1	CASSPNSGVQETQYF	TGCGCCAGCAGCCCAAATAGCGGGGTACAAGAGACCCAGTACTTC
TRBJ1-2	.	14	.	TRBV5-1	CASSLSGGLYGYTF	TGCGCCAGCAGCTTGAGCGGGGGACTATACGGCTACACCTTC
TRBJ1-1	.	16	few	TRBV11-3	CASSQSSPPGNTEAFF	TGTGCCAGCAGCCAATCCTCCCCGCCCGGGAACACTGAAGCTTTCTTT
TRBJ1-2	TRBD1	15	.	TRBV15	CATSRGQALSYGYTF	TGTGCCACCAGCCGTGGACAGGCCCTTAGCTATGGCTACACCTTC
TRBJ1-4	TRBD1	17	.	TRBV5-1	CASSLYGGTVNNEKLFF	TGCGCCAGCAGCTTGTACGGCGGGACAGTGAATAATGAAAAACTGTTTTTT